Given below is one T cell receptor (beta chain) in context. Its specificity is not known. Germline CDR1 reads MNHNS; CDR2 reads SASEGT. V was pared by 5 bases and J by 5 bases, with 6 bases of the junction left unmatched. The CDR3 spans 15 residues. Using immunoSEQ multiplex PCR, the repertoire was profiled, and TCRdb retains in-frame clones only, with some absent. The data hold around 45,000 clones, with more than 70% observed a single time. These data originate in a study of PD-1 blockade in classical Hodgkin lymphoma. Relapse after autologous stem cell transplantation occurred in every patient, and brentuximab vedotin exposure varied. Study-wide points: Factors driving the repertoire differences, possibly disease activity or prior therapy, remain undefined.

The sequenced sample was peripheral blood mononuclear cells (PBMCs), obtained at baseline. V usage is TRBV6-1 and J usage is TRBJ1-4; the match to TRBD1 covers 9 bases. This receptor was identified in a human donor with classical Hodgkin lymphoma. CDR3 nucleotides: TGTGCCAGCAGTCCAAACAGGGGGCGGAATGAAAAACTGTTTTTT. It translates to CASSPNRGRNEKLFF.